The 24 T cell receptor beta chains reported below all come from one sample, sequenced in a study of blood T cells in healthy people across ages (dated by TCRdb to between 2015 and 2017). The library was prepared using 5' RACE. Sequencing instrument: Illumina HiSeq 2500. A second about 7 to 11 cycle PCR used a sample-barcoded 5' primer and a J-beta primer mix. TCRdb's own reprocessing of the public reads used fastp at Q25 and MiXCR and kept productive beta chains. Entries that share a CDR3 protein sequence are merged under the most common genes and DNA. The sample table shows roughly 1 million distinct CDR3 sequences, and 20% to 25% are seen once. The biggest ten clones account for approximately 0.71% of the sample. This same sample was also part of a study on T cells of mothers and their children.

Sequences were obtained from blood. Source of these receptors: a girl aged 2-9 years in good health.

The V and J genes are TRBV3-1 and TRBJ1-5; D is ambiguous. The length of the CDR3 is 16 residues. Germline values: CDR1 LGHDT, CDR2 YNNKEL (reference sequence). The ends were cut back, 1 base at V and 1 base at J, with 11 bases in the middle. CDR3 protein: CASSQVGWGSNQPQHF. In DNA, the CDR3 is TGTGCCAGCAGCCAAGTAGGCTGGGGAAGCAATCAGCCCCAGCATTTT.

The V and J genes are TRBV29-1 and TRBJ2-5; D is uncertain. The DNA end favors TRBJ2-7, so the J call may be wrong. The CDR3 spans 13 residues. Germline CDR1 SQVTM, CDR2 ANQGSEA. CDR3 DNA sequence: TGCAGCGTTGAAAGGACCCGGGCACGCGAGCAGTACTTC. Translation: CSVERTRAREQYF.

The V gene is TRBV7-2, the J gene TRBJ2-7; 11 nucleotides line up with TRBD2. V lost 6 bases and J lost 2; bases outside the gene matches: 6. The length of the CDR3 is 15 residues. Germline V gene lookup returns CDR1 SGHTA and CDR2 FQGNSA. The CDR3 reads CASSKGLAATYEQYF. In nucleotides, the CDR3 is TGTGCCAGCAGTAAGGGACTAGCGGCAACCTACGAGCAGTACTTC.

In its sample, this clonotype was seen a few times. The chain joins TRBV29-1 to TRBJ2-1, with 9 bases matching TRBD2. Germline trimming cut 5 bases from V and 7 bases from J; bases unmatched to any gene: 3. Germline V gives CDR1 SQVTM, CDR2 ANQGSEA. The CDR3 runs 12 residues. The CDR3 sequence is CSVLAGENEQFF. The CDR3 DNA reads as TGCAGCGTTTTAGCGGGAGAAAATGAGCAGTTCTTC.

This clonotype has a handful of counts. The chain carries TRBV3-1 and TRBJ1-2, with 9 bases lining up with TRBD1. Germline CDR1 and CDR2: LGHDT and YNNKEL (reference sequence). V was clipped by 4 bases and J by 7 bases; unmatched bases: 7. The CDR3 runs 14 residues. This chain's CDR3 is CASSLGQGFGGYTF. The CDR3 region has the DNA TGTGCCAGCAGCCTCGGACAGGGGTTTGGTGGCTACACCTTC. Full variable domain (remainder filled in from reference TRBV3-1 and TRBJ1-2): DTAVSQTPKYLVTQMGNDKSIKCEQNLGHDTMYWYKQDSKKFLKIMFSYNNKELIINETVPNRFSPKSPDKAHLNLHINSLELGDSAVYFCASSLGQGFGGYTFGSGTRLTVV.

This clonotype was found a few times. The V gene is TRBV7-2, the J gene TRBJ2-4; D may be TRBD1 or TRBD2 (5 bases each). Per the germline V gene, CDR1 is SGHTA and CDR2 is FQGNSA. The CDR3 spans 15 residues. Deletions cut 4 bases from V and 8 bases from J, with 18 bases between. The CDR3 DNA reads as TGTGCCAGCAGCTCCGGGGTCGATCAAGGGGACATTCAGTACTTC. Protein sequence: CASSSGVDQGDIQYF. The full variable domain, completed using reference TRBV7-2 and TRBJ2-4, is GAGVSQSPSNKVTEKGKDVELRCDPISGHTALYWYRQSLGQGLEFLIYFQGNSAPDKSGLPSDRFSAERTGGSVSTLTIQRTQQEDSAVYLCASSSGVDQGDIQYFGAGTRLSVL.

The V call is TRBV7-2, the J call TRBJ1-5; no reliable D call. V lost 1 base to trimming and J lost 6 bases, with 13 bases between them. The CDR3 extends over 15 amino acids. Germline values: CDR1 SGHTA, CDR2 FQGNSA. The CDR3 DNA follows: TGTGCCAGCAGCTTAGGGGGTGAGGTCGGTCAGCCCCAGCATTTT. Translation gives CASSLGGEVGQPQHF.

This clonotype has a handful of counts. The J gene is TRBJ2-1, the V gene TRBV14, with D unresolved. The V gene lost 1 base and the J gene lost 5 bases, with 6 bases spanning the gap. Germline V gene sequence: CDR1 SGHDN, CDR2 FVKESK. This CDR3 spans 13 amino acids. The DNA of the CDR3 is TGTGCCAGCAGCCAAGCTCCGGACAATGAGCAGTTCTTC. This gives the protein CASSQAPDNEQFF.

This clonotype has a handful of counts. V is TRBV12-3 or TRBV12-4 and J is TRBJ2-1; unclear D gene. V lost 6 bases and J lost 8, with 14 bases in between. CDR3 length: 13 residues. Written as DNA, the CDR3 is TGTGCCAGCAGGGAATGGGAAATTGATGAGCAGTTCTTC. It encodes CASREWEIDEQFF.

This clonotype appeared a few times. The V call is TRBV20-1, the J call TRBJ1-2; D remains ambiguous. V lost 3 bases and J 8 bases, leaving 13 bases between the germline ends. From germline, CDR1 is DFQATT and CDR2 SNEGSKA (reference sequence). The CDR3 contains 12 residues. The CDR3 loop reads CSARGVSGGYTF. The CDR3 DNA follows: TGCAGTGCTAGGGGTGTTTCGGGGGGCTACACCTTC.

In its sample, this clonotype was seen a few times. The rearrangement joins TRBV11-2 to TRBJ2-1; D is uncertain. The DNA end is a closer match to TRBJ2-7, so the J assignment may be wrong. Germline V gene data show CDR1 as SGHAT and CDR2 as FQNNGV. CDR3 size: 14 residues. CDR3 DNA sequence: TGTGCCAGCAGCCCAGGTTCCCTTTCCTACGAGCAGTACTTC. Translation: CASSPGSLSYEQYF.

In its sample, this clonotype was seen a few times. The V call is TRBV7-9, the J call TRBJ2-7; D not resolved. Looked up from germline, CDR1 is SEHNR and CDR2 is FQNEAQ (reference sequence). This CDR3 contains 14 residues. V lost 5 bases to trimming and J lost 6 bases, with 17 bases between them. This CDR3 reads CASSPELKGFEQYF. The DNA of the CDR3 is TGTGCCAGCAGCCCAGAGCTTAAGGGTTTCGAGCAGTACTTC.

This chain uses TRBV6-1 with TRBJ2-5; 9 nucleotides agree with TRBD2. V shed 6 bases, J shed 7 bases, and the junction held 21 bases outside the gene matches. Germline CDR1 MNHNS, CDR2 SASEGT. This CDR3 region has 18 residues. CDR3 coding DNA: TGTGCCAGCAGCCCCTGGACTAGCGAACGGATGGGTGGGGGGACCCAGTACTTC. This sequence encodes CASSPWTSERMGGGTQYF.

This clonotype was detected a few times. The chain links TRBV29-1 to TRBJ1-1; D not resolved. V gave up 5 bases and J gave up 4 bases, with 17 bases separating them. This CDR3 is 14 amino acids long. Germline V gene sequence: CDR1 SQVTM, CDR2 ANQGSEA. The chain's CDR3 is CSVKGMFMVTEAFF. The CDR3 DNA sequence: TGCAGCGTTAAAGGGATGTTCATGGTCACTGAAGCTTTCTTT.

The sample holds a few counts of this clonotype. The junction departs from the called germline gene at one end, perhaps through a read error. The CDR3 is CASSLLRASPTQYF. The CDR3 DNA is TGCGCCAGCAGTTTATTAAGGGCTTCCCCTACGCAGTATTTT. V is TRBV27 and J is TRBJ2-3, with D unresolved. Germline lookup yields CDR1 MNHEY and CDR2 SMNVEV (reference sequence). This CDR3 comprises 14 residues.

This clonotype was seen a handful of times. The genes are TRBV5-1 and TRBJ2-3; maybe TRBD2 (5 bases). V gave up 5 bases and J gave up 4 bases, with 11 bases separating them. There are 13 residues in the CDR3. Germline-derived CDR1 and CDR2 are SGHRS and YFSETQ. The CDR3 region is CASREAQADTQYF. For the CDR3, the DNA is TGCGCCAGCAGGGAGGCTCAGGCAGATACGCAGTATTTT.

This clonotype was observed a single time. The chain uses TRBV12-5 and TRBJ2-5; no definite D call. CDR1 and CDR2 (germline): LGHNT, FRNRAP. V was cut by 1 base and J by 2 bases, with 5 bases left in between. CDR3 length: 13 residues. The CDR3 spells CASGLAEQETQYF. CDR3 DNA: TGTGCTAGTGGTTTGGCGGAACAAGAGACCCAGTACTTC.

In this sample, this clonotype turned up a few times. V and J are TRBV7-2 and TRBJ2-5; no clear D gene. The DNA end is more similar to TRBJ2-1, so the J call may be wrong. The CDR3 runs 13 residues. Germline CDR1 SGHTA, CDR2 FQGNSA. The CDR3 coding sequence is TGTGCCAGCAGCCGGGTAACCACGGCCGGGCAGTTCTTC. Residues: CASSRVTTAGQFF.

The chain carries TRBV11-2 and TRBJ2-2; D gene ambiguous. This CDR3 comprises 14 residues. Germline V gene data show CDR1 as SGHAT and CDR2 as FQNNGV. V gave up 5 bases and J gave up 5 bases, with 12 bases separating them. The CDR3: CASSPAFGTGELFF. The CDR3 nucleotides are TGTGCCAGCAGCCCTGCTTTCGGGACCGGGGAGCTGTTTTTT. Together with reference TRBV11-2 and TRBJ2-2, the CDR3 gives the full variable domain: EAGVAQSPRYKIIEKRQSVAFWCNPISGHATLYWYQQILGQGPKLLIQFQNNGVVDDSQLPKDRFSAERLKGVDSTLKIQPAKLEDSAVYLCASSPAFGTGELFFGEGSRLTVL.

The rearrangement links TRBV20-1 to TRBJ2-7, with D possibly called TRBD1 or TRBD2 (5 bases each). V dropped 6 bases and J dropped 3 bases, with 15 bases sitting between them. CDR1 and CDR2 (germline): DFQATT, SNEGSKA (reference sequence). CDR3 length: 13 amino acids. The CDR3 loop is CSASWAGGYEQYF. The CDR3 DNA reads TGCAGTGCCTCGTGGGCTGGGGGCTACGAGCAGTACTTC.

This clonotype was counted a few times. This chain joins TRBV29-1 and TRBJ1-2, with a tentative D call TRBD1 (6 bases). Per the germline V gene, CDR1 is SQVTM and CDR2 is ANQGSEA. The CDR3 spans 13 residues. With 1 base removed from V and 1 base from J, the gap between germline ends came to 7 bases. In DNA, the CDR3 is TGCAGCGTTGAAGGGACAGATAACTATGGCTACACCTTC. Translating gives CSVEGTDNYGYTF.

About this clonotype itself: The junction departs from germline at one end; a sequencing error may be responsible. This rearrangement joins TRBV5-5 to TRBJ2-3; TRBD2 is a possible D gene (5 bases). CDR1 is SGHKS and CDR2 is YYEKEE in the germline V gene (reference sequence). This CDR3 is built from 14 residues. The CDR3 bases are TGTGCCAGCGGCTTAAAGAGGGCTGAAGATACGCAGTATTTT. It specifies CASGLKRAEDTQYF.

This rearrangement joins TRBV4-3 to TRBJ2-1; D is undetermined. Trimming removed 0 bases from V and 0 bases from J, with 9 bases in between. Germline CDR1 is LGHNA and CDR2 is YSLEER. This CDR3 is 16 amino acids long. CDR3 loop: CASSQDARVSYNEQFF. CDR3 nucleotide sequence: TGCGCCAGCAGCCAAGATGCTCGGGTCTCCTACAATGAGCAGTTCTTC.

The chain uses TRBV11-2 and TRBJ2-5, with D hard to call. The DNA end favors TRBJ2-1, so the J call may be wrong. This CDR3 comprises 12 residues. CDR1 and CDR2 (germline): SGHAT, FQNNGV. CDR3 protein: CASSVISDEQFF. CDR3 nucleotide sequence: TGTGCCAGCAGCGTCATCTCGGATGAGCAGTTCTTC.